This record covers a single TCR beta chain. Its antigen is still unknown. These data belong to a study of vaccination and CD4 T cells after COVID-19. At the Johns Hopkins FTIC core, DNA taken from cultured CD4+ T cells was sequenced by way of the Oncomine TCR Beta short-read assay. Cultured CD4+ T cells were the source of extracted genomic DNA. Each CDR3 protein gets one entry after TCRdb re-called the PCR reads with MiXCR. The table includes 11,000 or so distinct CDR3 sequences, about 53% detected once. Findings of the study overall: Within the convalescent patients, spike mono-reactivity was found in 304 of 307 vaccine-specific clones.

Treatment: roughly 10-day PBMC culture with coronavirus spike peptide pools or control peptides (ViraFEST assay). The sequencing sample was made of CD4+ T cells from blood, cultured in vitro. The TCR comes from a human donor who had recovered from COVID-19.

In DNA form, the CDR3 reads TGTGCCAGCAGCTTATTCTTACTGGGAACCGGGGAGCTGTTTTTT. Its translation: CASSLFLLGTGELFF. This chain connects TRBV7-3 to TRBJ2-2, with unresolved D. The V gene's germline CDR1 is SGHTA and CDR2 FQGTGA. V was clipped by 2 bases and J by 5 bases, with 12 bases between them. CDR3 length: 15 amino acids.